This T cell receptor (beta chain) was profiled in a study of beta chain features in type 1 diabetes. Across the study: Patients and healthy donors were similar in age, gender and cell yields.

There are many counts of this clone. Germline V CDR1 and CDR2: SGHDN, FVKESK. This CDR3 comprises 13 residues. The V end lost 0 bases, the J end lost 7 bases, and 7 bases lay between the germline ends. Expressed TCRB transcripts were sequenced because the isolated RNA had all been reverse transcribed beforehand. Libraries were prepared by immunoSEQ multiplex PCR; TCRdb keeps only in-frame clonotypes and omits some of them. The sample holds about 140,000 clones, 8% to 13% seen once. The TCR originated in a man between 18 and 29 years old in good health. The chain carries TRBV14 and TRBJ1-5; D is perhaps TRBD1 (6 bases). Sequenced input: naive CD4+ T cells from blood. The CDR3 DNA follows: TGTGCCAGCAGCCAAGATAGGGGGCAGCCCCAGCATTTT. Amino acids: CASSQDRGQPQHF.